Below are 12 T cell receptor beta chains sequenced from a single sample in a study of blood T cell repertoires in COVID-19. Sequencing used immunoSEQ multiplex PCR; TCRdb keeps in-frame clones, though not all of them. The sample records about 180,000 clones, around 88% being singletons. The source material was peripheral blood. The receptors shown here come from a woman in her thirties with acute or convalescent COVID-19.

This clone was recorded only once. CDR3 loop: CASSFPGQSTDTQYF. As DNA, the CDR3 is TGTGCCAGCAGCTTCCCGGGACAGAGCACAGATACGCAGTATTTT. The V and J genes are TRBV7-9 and TRBJ2-3; 7 nucleotides agree with TRBD1. The germline CDR1 and CDR2 sequences are SEHNR and FQNEAQ (reference sequence). With 3 bases clipped from V and 0 bases from J, the junction kept 3 bases outside the gene matches. This CDR3 spans 15 amino acids.

The rearrangement joins TRBV7-9 to TRBJ2-7; 8 bases line up with TRBD2. Per the germline V gene, CDR1 is SEHNR and CDR2 is FQNEAQ (reference sequence). This CDR3 region has 14 residues. Unmatched junction bases numbered 3, after V lost 5 bases and J lost 0 bases. The CDR3 sequence is CASSRSGNSYEQYF. The CDR3 DNA reads TGTGCCAGCAGCCGTAGCGGGAACTCCTACGAGCAGTACTTC.

The V gene is TRBV6-4, the J gene TRBJ1-3, with TRBD1 as a possible D gene (6 bases). The CDR3 covers 15 residues. CDR1 is MRHNA, CDR2 SNTAGT, per germline. Trimming took 5 bases from V and 3 from J, leaving 14 bases between them. The CDR3 reads CASSFSGAIGNTIYF. The CDR3 DNA follows: TGTGCCAGCAGTTTTTCAGGGGCGATTGGAAACACCATATATTTT.

This chain connects TRBV27 to TRBJ1-1; tentative D call: TRBD1 (6 bases). V shed 2 bases and J shed 11 bases, with 15 bases lying between them. The length of the CDR3 is 13 residues. Germline V gene lookup returns CDR1 MNHEY and CDR2 SMNVEV (reference sequence). The DNA for the CDR3 is TGTGCCAGCAGTTTAGGGGGCGTAGGGCGGGCTTTCTTT. Its translation is CASSLGGVGRAFF.

This chain connects TRBV11-3 to TRBJ2-3, with D maybe TRBD2 (5 bases). Trimming removed 4 bases at V and 5 bases at J, with 7 bases between. Germline loops: CDR1 SGHNT, CDR2 YENEEA. There are 12 residues in the CDR3. Here the CDR3 reads CASSSRVDTQYF. The CDR3 DNA sequence: TGTGCCAGCAGCTCGCGGGTAGATACGCAGTATTTT.

This rearrangement joins TRBV6-2 or TRBV6-3 to TRBJ2-2, with 8 positions matching TRBD2. The germline V gene encodes CDR1 MNHEY and CDR2 SVGEGT. The CDR3 contains 16 residues. Germline trimming cut 5 bases from V and 4 bases from J; bases unmatched to any gene: 9. The CDR3 DNA sequence: TGTGCCAGCAGTCGGACTAGCAAAAGGGGCACCGGGGAGCTGTTTTTT. This codes for CASSRTSKRGTGELFF.

This clone was observed a single time. V gene TRBV29-1 combines with J gene TRBJ2-7; possibly TRBD1 or TRBD2 for D (6 bases each). The V end lost 7 bases, the J end lost 2 bases, and 12 bases lay between the germline ends. The CDR3 sequence is 12 residues long. Germline CDR1 and CDR2: SQVTM and ANQGSEA. CDR3 nucleotides: TGCAGCGCAGGGGACTGGACCTACGAGCAGTACTTC. Translated, it gives CSAGDWTYEQYF.

The genes are TRBV4-1 and TRBJ1-4; 7 nucleotides align to TRBD1. The trim removed 1 base at V and 3 bases at J, leaving 2 bases unmatched. The CDR3 is made up of 15 amino acids. CDR1 and CDR2 from the germline V gene are MGHRA and YSYEKL. CDR3 loop: CASSQGDRANEKLFF. As DNA, the CDR3 is TGCGCCAGCAGCCAAGGCGACAGGGCTAATGAAAAACTGTTTTTT.

This chain joins TRBV10-1 and TRBJ2-3; D may be TRBD2 (7 bases). The germline V and J ends were trimmed by 0 bases and 4 bases, with 11 bases remaining between them. Looked up from germline, CDR1 is WNHNN and CDR2 is SYGVQD (reference sequence). The CDR3 consists of 15 residues. CDR3 bases: TGCGCCAGCAGTGAGTCTGGCGGGGGCCCAGATACGCAGTATTTT. Translated, it gives CASSESGGGPDTQYF.

The V call is TRBV5-6, the J call TRBJ2-7; D perhaps matches TRBD1 (6 bases). Germline V CDR1 and CDR2: SGHDT, YYEEEE. V shed 1 base and J shed 3 bases, with 8 bases lying between them. This CDR3 is 13 amino acids long. The CDR3: CASSLRGYYEQYF. The CDR3 DNA sequence: TGTGCCAGCAGCTTGAGGGGGTACTACGAGCAGTACTTC.

The rearrangement joins TRBV11-3 to TRBJ2-1, with 13 bases lining up with TRBD2. Trimming cost V 7 bases and J 12 bases; bases outside gene matches: 6. The germline CDR1 and CDR2 sequences are SGHNT and YENEEA. The length of the CDR3 is 13 residues. Written as DNA, the CDR3 is TGTGCCAGCAAACTAGCGGGAGGGCCGAGGCAGTTCTTC. Translating gives CASKLAGGPRQFF.

The rearrangement links TRBV19 to TRBJ2-4; 7 nucleotides line up with TRBD2. CDR3 length: 15 amino acids. V shed 2 bases, J shed 6 bases, and the junction held 7 bases outside the gene matches. Germline loops: CDR1 LNHDA, CDR2 SQIVND (reference sequence). The CDR3 region is CASSINTGLRNIQYF. As DNA, the CDR3 is TGTGCCAGTAGTATAAATACGGGACTAAGAAACATTCAGTACTTC. Supplemented by reference TRBV19 and TRBJ2-4, the full variable domain reads DGGITQSPKYLFRKEGQNVTLSCEQNLNHDAMYWYRQDPGQGLRLIYYSQIVNDFQKGDIAEGYSVSREKKESFPLTVTSAQKNPTAFYLCASSINTGLRNIQYFGAGTRLSVL.